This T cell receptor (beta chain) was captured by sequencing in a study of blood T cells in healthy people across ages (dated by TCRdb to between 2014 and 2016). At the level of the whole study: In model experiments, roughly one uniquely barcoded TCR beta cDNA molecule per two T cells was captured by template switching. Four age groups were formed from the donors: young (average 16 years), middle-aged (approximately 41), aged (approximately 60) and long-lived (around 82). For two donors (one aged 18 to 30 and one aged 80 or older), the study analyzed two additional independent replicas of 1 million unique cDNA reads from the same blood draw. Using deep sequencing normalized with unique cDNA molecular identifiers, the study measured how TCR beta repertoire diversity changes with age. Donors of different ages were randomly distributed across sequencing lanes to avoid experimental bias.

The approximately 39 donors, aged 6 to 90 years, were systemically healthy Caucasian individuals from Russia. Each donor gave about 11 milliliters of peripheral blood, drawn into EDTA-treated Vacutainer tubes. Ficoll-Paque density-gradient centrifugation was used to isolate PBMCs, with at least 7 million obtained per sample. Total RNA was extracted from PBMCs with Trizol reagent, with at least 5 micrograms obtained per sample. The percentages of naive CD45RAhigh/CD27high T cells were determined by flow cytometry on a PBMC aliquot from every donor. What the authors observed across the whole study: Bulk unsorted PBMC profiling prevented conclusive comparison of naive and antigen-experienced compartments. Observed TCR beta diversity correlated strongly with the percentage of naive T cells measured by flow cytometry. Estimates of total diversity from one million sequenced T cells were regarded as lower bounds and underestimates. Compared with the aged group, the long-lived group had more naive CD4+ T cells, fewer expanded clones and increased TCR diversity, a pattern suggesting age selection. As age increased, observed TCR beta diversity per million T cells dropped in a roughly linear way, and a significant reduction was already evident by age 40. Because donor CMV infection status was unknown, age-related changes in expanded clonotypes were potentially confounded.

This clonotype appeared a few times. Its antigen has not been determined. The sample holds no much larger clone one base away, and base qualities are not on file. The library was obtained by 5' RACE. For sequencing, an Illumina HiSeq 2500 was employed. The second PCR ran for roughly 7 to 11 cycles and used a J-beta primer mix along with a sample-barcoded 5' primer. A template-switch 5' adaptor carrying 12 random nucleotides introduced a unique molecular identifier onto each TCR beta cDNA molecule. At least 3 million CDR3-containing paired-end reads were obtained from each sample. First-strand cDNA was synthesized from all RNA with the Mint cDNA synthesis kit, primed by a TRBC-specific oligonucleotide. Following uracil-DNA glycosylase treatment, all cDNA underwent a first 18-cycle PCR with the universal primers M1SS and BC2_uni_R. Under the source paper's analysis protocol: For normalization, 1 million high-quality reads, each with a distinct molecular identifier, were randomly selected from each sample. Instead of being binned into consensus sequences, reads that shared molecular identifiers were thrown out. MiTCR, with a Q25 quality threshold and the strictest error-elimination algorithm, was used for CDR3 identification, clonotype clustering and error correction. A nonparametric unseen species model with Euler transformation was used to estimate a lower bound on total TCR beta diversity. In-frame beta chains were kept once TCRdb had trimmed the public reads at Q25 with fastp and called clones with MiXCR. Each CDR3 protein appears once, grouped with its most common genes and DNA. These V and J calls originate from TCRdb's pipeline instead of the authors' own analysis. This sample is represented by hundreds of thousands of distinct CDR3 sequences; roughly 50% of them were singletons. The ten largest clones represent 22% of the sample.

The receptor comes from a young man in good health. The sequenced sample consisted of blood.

The sequenced DNA is TGCAGTGCGTCGGAGACTAGAATCACAGATACGCAGTATTTT. Its translation is CSASETRITDTQYF. Here the chain combines TRBV20-1 and TRBJ2-3; 6 matching bases give a weak D call of TRBD2. Measured from the cysteine to the phenylalanine, the CDR3 is 14 residues long. Only the CDR3 portion is preserved as DNA: 42 bases, with reading frame beginning at the first base. In the germline V gene (reference sequence), CDR1 corresponds to DFQATT and CDR2 to SNEGSKA. Between the V and J ends, shortened by 6 bases and 2 bases respectively, the junction contains 15 bases.